This T cell receptor beta chain was recovered during a study of blood T cells in healthy people across ages. Study-wide points: Age advanced and TCR beta diversity per million T cells fell, roughly linearly.

V shed 5 bases and J shed 0 bases, with 13 bases lying between them. The CDR3 is 16 residues long. The donors, aged about 6 to 90, were healthy Caucasians from Russia. Then a second PCR, running roughly 7 to 11 cycles, was carried out with a sample-barcoded 5' primer and a J-beta primer mix. TCRdb reprocessed the 5' RACE reads via MiXCR and lists one record per CDR3 protein. The data contain approximately 1,000,000 distinct CDR3 sequences, more than 30% of them singletons. This clonotype was counted between two and nine times. The target antigen is unknown. This TCR derives from a man aged 18 to 30 in good health. The sequenced sample was blood. V usage is TRBV12-3 or TRBV12-4 and J usage is TRBJ1-4; no firm D call. The CDR3 DNA reads TGTGCCAGCAGTCTCGGCTTATTCTCAACTAATGAAAAACTGTTTTTT. It codes for CASSLGLFSTNEKLFF.